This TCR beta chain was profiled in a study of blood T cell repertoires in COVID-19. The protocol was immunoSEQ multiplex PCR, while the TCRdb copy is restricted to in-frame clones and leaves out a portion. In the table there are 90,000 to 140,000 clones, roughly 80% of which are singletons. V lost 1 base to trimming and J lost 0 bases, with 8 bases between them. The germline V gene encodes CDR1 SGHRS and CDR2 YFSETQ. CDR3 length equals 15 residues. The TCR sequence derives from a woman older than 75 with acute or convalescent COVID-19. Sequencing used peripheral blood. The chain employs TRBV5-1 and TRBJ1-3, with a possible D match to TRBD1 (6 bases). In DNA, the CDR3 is TGCGCCAGCAGCTTGTGGGGGCCCTCTGGAAACACCATATATTTT. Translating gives CASSLWGPSGNTIYF. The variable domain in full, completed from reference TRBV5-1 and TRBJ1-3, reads KAGVTQTPRYLIKTRGQQVTLSCSPISGHRSVSWYQQTPGQGLQFLFEYFSETQRNKGNFPGRFSGRQFSNSRSEMNVSTLELGDSALYLCASSLWGPSGNTIYFGEGSWLTVV.